The 25 T cell receptor beta chains given below trace back to one sample, sequenced in a study of vaccination and CD4 T cells after COVID-19. Time point of the sample: late sampling 161 to 241 days after vaccination in a few convalescent patients. TCRdb reprocessed the PCR reads via MiXCR and lists one record per CDR3 protein. Counted here are 25,000 to 30,000 distinct CDR3 sequences, roughly 50% occurring once; the ten biggest clones make up about 5.7%. Sequencing was performed on CD4+ T cells from blood, taken about 7 months after SARS-CoV-2 vaccination. All receptors come from a human donor who had recovered from COVID-19.

The gene calls are TRBV28 and TRBJ1-5; D call uncertain. Germline CDR1 MDHEN, CDR2 SYDVKM. V dropped 3 bases and J dropped 0 bases, with 12 bases sitting between them. The length of the CDR3 is 16 residues. The CDR3 sequence is CASSFKGFYSNQPQHF. The CDR3 DNA follows: TGTGCCAGCAGTTTCAAGGGCTTTTATAGCAATCAGCCCCAGCATTTT.

The chain is built from TRBV20-1 and TRBJ2-5, with D possibly being TRBD2 (6 bases). The CDR3 is made up of 14 amino acids. Germline-derived CDR1 and CDR2 are DFQATT and SNEGSKA (reference sequence). V lost 3 bases, J lost 1 base, and 12 bases lay in between. CDR3 bases: TGCAGTGCTAGGCGGGGTAGCGGCCAAGAGACCCAGTACTTC. The encoded protein is CSARRGSGQETQYF.

This chain joins TRBV15 and TRBJ2-1; D possibly corresponds to TRBD2 (6 bases). The length of the CDR3 is 11 residues. Germline V gives CDR1 LNHNV, CDR2 YYDKDF (reference sequence). The V end lost 8 bases, the J end lost 7 bases, and 9 bases lay between the germline ends. CDR3 region: CATEEGNEQFF. CDR3 coding DNA: TGTGCCACCGAGGAGGGGAATGAGCAGTTCTTC.

The chain recombines TRBV6-2 or TRBV6-3 with TRBJ2-1; D possibly matches TRBD1 or TRBD2 (5 bases each). The ends were cut back, 5 bases at V and 13 bases at J, with 15 bases in the middle. Germline values: CDR1 MNHEY, CDR2 SVGEGT. The CDR3 totals 12 residues. CDR3 DNA sequence: TGTGCCAGCAGTAAAACTAGGGACGGCCAGTTCTTC. It specifies CASSKTRDGQFF.

The CDR3 DNA follows: TGCAGTGCTCCAAAATCAGGGGGCGGCGAGCAGTACTTC. Translating gives CSAPKSGGGEQYF. The V and J genes are TRBV20-1 and TRBJ2-7; 8 bases fit TRBD1. Germline V gene sequence: CDR1 DFQATT, CDR2 SNEGSKA (reference sequence). The J segment lost 6 bases and the V segment lost 5 bases, leaving 9 bases of the junction unmatched. The CDR3 consists of 13 residues.

V is TRBV20-1 and J is TRBJ2-5, with a tentative D call TRBD1 (5 bases). Looked up from germline, CDR1 is DFQATT and CDR2 is SNEGSKA (reference sequence). V was shortened by 6 bases and J by 9 bases, with 17 bases between the two germline ends. The CDR3 has 12 residues. The CDR3 here is CSARKGAQAQYF. In nucleotides, the CDR3 is TGCAGTGCCAGAAAAGGGGCGCAGGCCCAGTACTTC.

This clonotype has only a few counts. The chain employs TRBV11-3 and TRBJ2-5, with TRBD1 as a possible D gene (5 bases). This CDR3 is 14 amino acids long. V lost 0 bases, J lost 4 bases, and 9 bases lay in between. Germline CDR1 SGHNT, CDR2 YENEEA. The CDR3 spells CASSLESRGETQYF. CDR3 DNA: TGTGCCAGCAGCTTAGAGTCTAGGGGAGAGACCCAGTACTTC.

CDR3 coding DNA: TGTGCCAGCGGGCGGGGGGCTGAAGCTTTCTTT. It yields the protein CASGRGAEAFF. J is TRBJ1-1 and V is TRBV7-2, with D possibly being TRBD1 (5 bases). From germline, CDR1 is SGHTA and CDR2 FQGNSA. The CDR3 consists of 11 residues. V lost 8 bases, J lost 6 bases, and 10 bases lay in between. Using reference TRBV7-2 and TRBJ1-1 for the parts outside the CDR3, the full variable domain is GAGVSQSPSNKVTEKGKDVELRCDPISGHTALYWYRQSLGQGLEFLIYFQGNSAPDKSGLPSDRFSAERTGGSVSTLTIQRTQQEDSAVYLCASGRGAEAFFGQGTRLTVV.

The rearrangement uses TRBV10-3 and TRBJ2-1; TRBD1 matches at 8 bases. This CDR3 has 13 amino acids. Germline V gene data show CDR1 as ENHRY and CDR2 as SYGVKD. The junction had 3 bases not matched to a gene; V was cut back by 6 bases and J by 5 bases. The CDR3 DNA is TGTGCCATCAGGGACAGGGACCACAATGAGCAGTTCTTC. This gives the protein CAIRDRDHNEQFF.

The gene calls are TRBV20-1 and TRBJ2-7; 8 nucleotides match TRBD1. The CDR3 contains 12 residues. V shed 0 bases and J 12 bases; nucleotides not matched to a gene: 7. Germline CDR1 is DFQATT and CDR2 is SNEGSKA (reference sequence). In DNA form, the CDR3 reads TGCAGTGCTAGAGACTTACGGACAGGGACGTACTTC. Translation gives CSARDLRTGTYF.

This clonotype was observed a few times. The chain links TRBV29-1 to TRBJ1-1, with TRBD1 identical over 8 bases. CDR1 SQVTM and CDR2 ANQGSEA come from the germline V gene. With V trimmed by 7 bases and J by 1 base, 5 bases remained unmatched. The CDR3 is made up of 13 amino acids. CDR3 region: CSARTGSNTEAFF. The DNA for the CDR3 is TGCAGCGCTCGGACAGGGTCGAACACTGAAGCTTTCTTT.

This clonotype has only a few counts. The chain is built from TRBV7-3 and TRBJ2-1; D gene ambiguous. The CDR3 consists of 13 residues. The V end was cut by 3 bases, the J end by 10 bases, with 13 bases between. Germline V gives CDR1 SGHTA, CDR2 FQGTGA. The CDR3 DNA is TGTGCCAGCAGCTTTGGAGTTGCAAGCGAGCAGTTCTTC. Translating gives CASSFGVASEQFF.

The genes are TRBV27 and TRBJ2-7; TRBD1 agrees at 9 bases. After removal of 8 bases from V and 1 base from J, the junction contained 6 bases not matched to a gene. The CDR3 is made up of 14 amino acids. Per the germline V gene, CDR1 is MNHEY and CDR2 is SMNVEV (reference sequence). CDR3 sequence (DNA): TGTGCCAGCTCCCGGACAGGGGCATCCTACGAGCAGTACTTC. Its protein product is CASSRTGASYEQYF.

This clonotype appeared a single time. The genes are TRBV10-3 and TRBJ2-3, with 10 nucleotides matching TRBD1. The CDR3 runs to 14 residues. Unmatched junction bases numbered 3, after V lost 6 bases and J lost 3 bases. Germline CDR1 reads ENHRY; CDR2 reads SYGVKD. DNA of the CDR3: TGTGCCATCAGCGGACAGGGGGGAACAGATACGCAGTATTTT. Translated, it gives CAISGQGGTDTQYF.

The chain has TRBV6-4 and TRBJ2-3; 9 bases line up with TRBD2. This CDR3 has 14 residues. The V gene's germline CDR1 is MRHNA and CDR2 SNTAGT. V was clipped by 4 bases and J by 1 base; unmatched bases: 0. The CDR3 sequence is CASSVAGGTDTQYF. The DNA of the CDR3 is TGTGCCAGCAGTGTAGCGGGAGGCACAGATACGCAGTATTTT.

The V gene is TRBV20-1, the J gene TRBJ2-5; 12 nucleotides agree with TRBD2. Trimming removed 8 bases from V and 4 bases from J; junction bases left unmatched: 5. The CDR3 is 13 amino acids. The germline gives CDR1 DFQATT, CDR2 SNEGSKA (reference sequence). Here the CDR3 DNA reads TGCAGTCAGACTAGCGGGAGTCTAGAGACCCAGTACTTC. Translated, it gives CSQTSGSLETQYF.

This clonotype is a singleton in its sample. The rearrangement uses TRBV28 and TRBJ1-5, with D uncertain. This CDR3 is 12 amino acids long. The V end was cut by 7 bases, the J end by 5 bases, with 9 bases between. The germline gives CDR1 MDHEN, CDR2 SYDVKM. The CDR3 DNA sequence: TGTGCCAGCACCACCCCCTATCAGCCCCAGCATTTT. Its translation: CASTTPYQPQHF.

CDR3 coding DNA: TGCGCCAGCAGCCGCGGGACAGCAAGCACAGATACGCAGTATTTT. It codes for CASSRGTASTDTQYF. The chain employs TRBV4-1 and TRBJ2-3, with a possible D match to TRBD1 (7 bases). The CDR3 length is 15 residues. The V and J ends lost 4 bases and 0 bases respectively, with 11 bases between them. The germline V gene has CDR1 MGHRA and CDR2 YSYEKL.

This clonotype has a handful of counts. The chain couples TRBV12-3 or TRBV12-4 to TRBJ2-7; TRBD2 aligns across 12 bases. CDR3 length equals 14 residues. Unmatched junction bases numbered 6, after V lost 5 bases and J lost 7 bases. The chain's CDR3 is CASSPSGRVGEQYF. In nucleotides, the CDR3 is TGTGCCAGCAGTCCTAGCGGGAGGGTGGGGGAGCAGTACTTC.

This sequence joins TRBV20-1 and TRBJ2-2, with D perhaps TRBD2 (5 bases). Looked up from germline, CDR1 is DFQATT and CDR2 is SNEGSKA (reference sequence). CDR3 length: 14 residues. V shed 6 bases and J shed 5 bases, with 16 bases lying between them. The CDR3 sequence is CSAGVGVGTGELFF. The CDR3 DNA reads as TGCAGTGCCGGGGTGGGAGTGGGAACCGGGGAGCTGTTTTTT.

The chain joins TRBV7-9 to TRBJ2-2; D ambiguous. Trimming left V 5 bases short and J 3 bases short, with 10 bases between. Germline V gives CDR1 SEHNR, CDR2 FQNEAQ (reference sequence). This CDR3 is 14 amino acids long. CDR3 nucleotide sequence: TGTGCCAGCAGCCTGAGTTTGTACACCGGGGAGCTGTTTTTT. Protein: CASSLSLYTGELFF.

This clonotype was detected a few times. The rearrangement links TRBV7-8 to TRBJ2-5; 8 nucleotides align to TRBD1. The CDR3 spans 15 residues. Germline CDR1 is SGHVS and CDR2 is FQNEAQ. Trimming removed 1 base from V and 4 bases from J; junction bases left unmatched: 5. The CDR3 DNA reads TGTGCCAGCAGCTTAGGAGGCAGGGGGCCAGAGACCCAGTACTTC. Protein product: CASSLGGRGPETQYF.

The chain links TRBV6-5 to TRBJ2-7, with TRBD1 matching over 9 bases. Germline-derived CDR1 and CDR2 are MNHEY and SVGAGI. The CDR3 is 14 residues long. Trimming at V came to 4 bases and at J to 6 bases, leaving 7 bases not matched to a gene. The CDR3 protein is CASSLGDRVPEQYF. The CDR3 coding sequence is TGTGCCAGCAGTTTAGGGGACAGGGTCCCCGAGCAGTACTTC.

The chain recombines TRBV6-5 with TRBJ2-5; tentatively, D is TRBD1 (5 bases). The CDR3 covers 14 residues. Trimming took off 0 bases at V and 4 bases at J, with 9 bases between the two ends. Germline loops: CDR1 MNHEY, CDR2 SVGAGI. The CDR3 loop reads CASSYSSQGETQYF. The CDR3 DNA follows: TGTGCCAGCAGTTACTCGTCCCAGGGAGAGACCCAGTACTTC.

This clonotype has more than one count but fewer than ten. J is TRBJ2-7 and V is TRBV7-2; TRBD2 might be the D (5 bases). Trimming shortened V by 2 bases and J by 7 bases, and 18 bases separated the two germline ends. The V gene's germline CDR1 is SGHTA and CDR2 FQGNSA. The CDR3 has 15 residues. The CDR3 loop reads CASSLYLARGGEQYF. CDR3 in DNA: TGTGCCAGCAGCTTATATCTAGCCCGAGGCGGTGAGCAGTACTTC. The full variable domain, with the rest looked up from reference TRBV7-2 and TRBJ2-7, is GAGVSQSPSNKVTEKGKDVELRCDPISGHTALYWYRQSLGQGLEFLIYFQGNSAPDKSGLPSDRFSAERTGGSVSTLTIQRTQQEDSAVYLCASSLYLARGGEQYFGPGTRLTVT.